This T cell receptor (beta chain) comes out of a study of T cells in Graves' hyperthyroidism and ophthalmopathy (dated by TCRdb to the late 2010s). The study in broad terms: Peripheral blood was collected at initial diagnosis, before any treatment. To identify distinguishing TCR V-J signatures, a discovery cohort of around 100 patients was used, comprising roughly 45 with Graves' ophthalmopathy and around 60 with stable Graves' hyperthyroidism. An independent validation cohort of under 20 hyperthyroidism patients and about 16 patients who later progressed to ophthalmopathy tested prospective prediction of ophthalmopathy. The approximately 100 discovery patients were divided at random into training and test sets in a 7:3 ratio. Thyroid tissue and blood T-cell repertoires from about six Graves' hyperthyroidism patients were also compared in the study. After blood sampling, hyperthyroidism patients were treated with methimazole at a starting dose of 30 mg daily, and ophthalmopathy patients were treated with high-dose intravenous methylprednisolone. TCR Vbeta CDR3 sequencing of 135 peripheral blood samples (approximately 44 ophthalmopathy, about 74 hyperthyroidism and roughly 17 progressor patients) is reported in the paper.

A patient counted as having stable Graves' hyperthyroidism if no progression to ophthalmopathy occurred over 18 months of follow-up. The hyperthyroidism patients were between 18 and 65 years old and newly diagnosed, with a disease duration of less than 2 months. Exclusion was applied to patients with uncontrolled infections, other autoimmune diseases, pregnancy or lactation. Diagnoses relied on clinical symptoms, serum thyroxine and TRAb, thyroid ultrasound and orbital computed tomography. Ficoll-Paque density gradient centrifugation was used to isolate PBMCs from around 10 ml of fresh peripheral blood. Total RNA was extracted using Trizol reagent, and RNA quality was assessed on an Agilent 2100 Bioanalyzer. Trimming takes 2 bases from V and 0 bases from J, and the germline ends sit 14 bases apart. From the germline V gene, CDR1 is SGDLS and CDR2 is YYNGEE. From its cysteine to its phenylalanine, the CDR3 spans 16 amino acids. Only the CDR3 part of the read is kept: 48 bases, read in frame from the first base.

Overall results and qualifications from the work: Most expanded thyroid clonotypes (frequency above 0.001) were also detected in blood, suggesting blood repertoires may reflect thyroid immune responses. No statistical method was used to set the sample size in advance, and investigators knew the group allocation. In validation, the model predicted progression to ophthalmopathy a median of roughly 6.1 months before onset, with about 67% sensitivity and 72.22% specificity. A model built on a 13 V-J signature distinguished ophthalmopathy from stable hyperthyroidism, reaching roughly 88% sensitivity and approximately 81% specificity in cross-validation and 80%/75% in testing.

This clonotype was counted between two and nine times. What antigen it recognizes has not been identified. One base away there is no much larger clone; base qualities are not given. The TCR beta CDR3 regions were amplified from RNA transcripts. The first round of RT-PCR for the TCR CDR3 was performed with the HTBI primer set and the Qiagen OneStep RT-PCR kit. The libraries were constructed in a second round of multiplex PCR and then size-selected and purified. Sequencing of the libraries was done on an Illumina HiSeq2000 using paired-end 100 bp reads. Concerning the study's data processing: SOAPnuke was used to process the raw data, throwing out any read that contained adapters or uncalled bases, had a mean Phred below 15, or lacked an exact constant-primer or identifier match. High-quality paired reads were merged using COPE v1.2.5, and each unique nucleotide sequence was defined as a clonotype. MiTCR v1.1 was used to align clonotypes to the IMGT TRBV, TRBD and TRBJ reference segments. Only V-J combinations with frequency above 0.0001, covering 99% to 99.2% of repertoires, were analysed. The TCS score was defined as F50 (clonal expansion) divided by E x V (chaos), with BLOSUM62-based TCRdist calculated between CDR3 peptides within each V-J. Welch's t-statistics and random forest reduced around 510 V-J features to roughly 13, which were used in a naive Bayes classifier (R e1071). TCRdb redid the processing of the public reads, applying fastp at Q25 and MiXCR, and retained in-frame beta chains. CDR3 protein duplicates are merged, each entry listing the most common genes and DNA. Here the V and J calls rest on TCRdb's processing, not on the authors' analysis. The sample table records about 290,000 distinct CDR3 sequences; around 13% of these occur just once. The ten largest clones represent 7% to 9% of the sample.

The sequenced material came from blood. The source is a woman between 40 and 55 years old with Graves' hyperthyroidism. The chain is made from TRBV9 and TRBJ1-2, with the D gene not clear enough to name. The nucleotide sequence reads TGTGCCAGCAGCGTGAGAGGCGGCAGCCCTAACTATGGCTACACCTTC. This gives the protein CASSVRGGSPNYGYTF.